Listed below are T cell receptor beta chains from one sample, sequenced in a study of blood T cells in healthy people across ages. TCRdb redid the calling of the 5' RACE reads with MiXCR, one entry per CDR3 protein. The sample includes about 1.8 million distinct CDR3 sequences, just under 50% of them seen just once. Sequenced input: blood. The receptors here all came from a woman between 40 and 55 years old in good health. Both conserved end residues are part of each CDR3. A D gene is named only where the DNA matches it firmly. Clone size is stated in some rows and not others, as once, few, many or a class when expanded.

NA | NA | TRBJ2-2 | TRBV28 | TGTGCCAGCAGTTTGCGACGGGCCAACACCGGGGAGCTGTTTTTT | CASSLRRANTGELFF
NA | NA | TRBJ1-1 | TRBV25-1 | TGTGCCAGCAGTATGGGGACAACGAACACTGAAGCTTTCTTT | CASSMGTTNTEAFF
NA | few | TRBJ2-5 | TRBV5-1 | TGCGCCAGCAGCTTGGGGGAGCAGGGGGAGACCCAGTACTTC | CASSLGEQGETQYF
NA | NA | TRBJ1-5 | TRBV20-1 | TGCAGTGCTAGAGTCGGTTCCCCTCAGCCCCAGCATTTT | CSARVGSPQPQHF
TRBD2 | NA | TRBJ2-3 | TRBV25-1 | TGTGCCAGCAGTGCGACTAGCGGGGGATTTGCCACAGATACGCAGTATTTT | CASSATSGGFATDTQYF
TRBD2 | NA | TRBJ2-1 | TRBV24-1 | TGTGCCACCAGTGATCCCGGGACTAGCAATGAGCAGTTCTTC | CATSDPGTSNEQFF
TRBD2 | few | TRBJ2-3 | TRBV7-2 | TGTGCCAGCAGCATCTACAGCGGGGGGGCTGGGGATACGCAGTATTTT | CASSIYSGGAGDTQYF
TRBD1 | once | TRBJ1-1 | TRBV6-5 | TGTGCCAGCAGAGACTTTCAGGGGGCGACTGAAGCTTTCTTT | CASRDFQGATEAFF
NA | NA | TRBJ1-1 | TRBV10-3 | TGTGCCATCAGTGTTTTGGGGGATGAAGCTTTCTTT | CAISVLGDEAFF
TRBD1 | NA | TRBJ2-7 | TRBV12-3/TRBV12-4 | TGTGTCAGCACCCTCGGGGACAGGGCCTACGAGCAGTACTTC | CVSTLGDRAYEQYF
TRBD1 | NA | TRBJ2-3 | TRBV5-1 | TGCGCCAGCAGGTCCGGACAGGGCTCAGATACGCAGTATTTT | CASRSGQGSDTQYF
TRBD2 | NA | TRBJ2-5 | TRBV5-6 | TGTGCCAGCAGCTTGGGCTTTTTAGCGGGGGGTAAGACCCAGTACTTC | CASSLGFLAGGKTQYF
TRBD1 | NA | TRBJ1-5 | TRBV28 | TGTGCCAGCAGTTTATCGACAGGGAGAGGGGCGCCCCAGCATTTT | CASSLSTGRGAPQHF
NA | NA | TRBJ2-3 | TRBV27 | TGTGCCAGCAGTTATAGAGCTACTAGCACAGATACGCAGTATTTT | CASSYRATSTDTQYF
TRBD2 | NA | TRBJ2-5 | TRBV9 | TGTGCCAGCAGCGCTTTGCGGGGGGGCCGTGAGACCCAGTACTTC | CASSALRGGRETQYF
TRBD1 | NA | TRBJ1-2 | TRBV4-3 | TGCGCCAGCAGCCAAGATGTCCAGGGGGATCACTATGGCTACACCTTC | CASSQDVQGDHYGYTF
TRBD1 | NA | TRBJ2-7 | TRBV7-9 | TGTGCCAGCAGCTGGGGGACAGACTACGAGCAGTACTTC | CASSWGTDYEQYF
NA | few | TRBJ2-1 | TRBV5-1 | TGCGCCAGCAAAAAGGGGGGATCCTACAATGAGCAGTTCTTC | CASKKGGSYNEQFF
NA | NA | TRBJ2-7 | TRBV9 | TGTGCCAGCAGCGTAGCTAACGGCTACGAGCAGTACTTC | CASSVANGYEQYF
TRBD2 | NA | TRBJ2-5 | TRBV2 | TGTGCCAGCAGCCCCTCGACTAGCGGGGGCTGGGGGGAGACCCAGTACTTC | CASSPSTSGGWGETQYF
NA | once | TRBJ2-7 | TRBV28 | TGTGCCAGCAGTTTTGTATGGACGGGAACTTACGAGCAGTACTTC | CASSFVWTGTYEQYF
TRBD1 | few | TRBJ1-1 | TRBV6-5 | TGTGCCAGCAGTTACCAGACAGGACAGGGAAGGGCCGCTTTCTTT | CASSYQTGQGRAAFF
NA | few | TRBJ1-2 | TRBV7-2 | TGTGCCAGCAGGCCTGAATCAGGACACTATGGCTACACCTTC | CASRPESGHYGYTF
TRBD1 | NA | TRBJ1-1 | TRBV27 | TGTGCCAGCAGTTTACGGCAGGGGGCCGCTGAAGCTTTCTTT | CASSLRQGAAEAFF
NA | few | TRBJ2-7 | TRBV7-2 | TGTGCCAGCAGCTTAGGGCCTAATACCTACGAGCAGTACTTC | CASSLGPNTYEQYF
TRBD1 | few | TRBJ1-6 | TRBV7-9 | TGTGCCAGCAGCTCCCGGACAGGGATAGATTCACCCCTCCACTTT | CASSSRTGIDSPLHF
NA | few | TRBJ2-3 | TRBV7-8 | TGTGCCAGCAGCTCCTTTCCCACTCTGGCGGGCACAGATACGCAGTATTTT | CASSSFPTLAGTDTQYF
TRBD2 | few | TRBJ2-3 | TRBV27 | TGTGCCAGCAGTTTTTCACAACCGGGACTAGGAACTACAGATACGCAGTATTTT | CASSFSQPGLGTTDTQYF
NA | few | TRBJ2-5 | TRBV29-1 | TGCAGCGTTGGGCAGGGTCCGGGAGAGACCCAGTACTTC | CSVGQGPGETQYF
TRBD1 | few | TRBJ2-7 | TRBV6-1 | TGTGCCAGCACCTTCAGACAGGGAAAGATCTACGAGCAGTACTTC | CASTFRQGKIYEQYF
TRBD2 | few | TRBJ2-7 | TRBV7-2 | TGTGCCAGCAGCCACCCCAGGACTAGCGGGAGGTACGAGCAGTACTTC | CASSHPRTSGRYEQYF
NA | NA | TRBJ2-5 | TRBV24-1 | TGTGCCACCAGTGATTTGGGACACCTCCAAGAGACCCAGTACTTC | CATSDLGHLQETQYF
NA | NA | TRBJ2-1 | TRBV20-1 | TGCAGTGCTAGAGATTGGCAGGGCTCCTACAATGAGCAGTTCTTC | CSARDWQGSYNEQFF
NA | NA | TRBJ1-1 | TRBV29-1 | TGCAGCGTTGAAGATCAGAACAGGGAAGCTTTCTTT | CSVEDQNREAFF
NA | NA | TRBJ2-5 | TRBV18 | TGTGCCAGCTCACGGGGGGTCCCGAGTTACGTGCAGTACTTC | CASSRGVPSYVQYF
TRBD2 | NA | TRBJ2-1 | TRBV19 | TGTGCCAGTAGGAAAAGCGGGGGACTACAGAATGAGCAGTTCTTC | CASRKSGGLQNEQFF